Reported below is one TCR beta chain. The source of the sample is a study of blood T cell repertoires in COVID-19. On the study more broadly: Material from acute and convalescent COVID-19 was sourced from the United States, Italy and Spain. Sample material is recorded as cDNA or gDNA derived from T cells, B-cell-depleted T cells, or PBMCs.

As processed by the authors: Amplification of reference gene primers was used by the study to estimate nucleated cell counts. Produced via immunoSEQ multiplex PCR; TCRdb's table is partial and in-frame only. That table gives V, J and clone size, and the DNA gave D and trimming. The sample yields about 340,000 clones, over 70% seen once. CDR3 length equals 15 residues. V shed 5 bases, J shed 1 base, and the junction held 3 bases outside the gene matches. In germline, CDR1 is MRHNA, CDR2 SNTAGT. The chain employs TRBV6-4 and TRBJ2-2; 8 bases fit TRBD2. The TCR was taken from a man younger than 40 with active or convalescent COVID-19. Sequencing was done on a sample of peripheral blood. The CDR3 nucleotides read TGTGCCAGCAGTAGGCTAGCGGGGAACACCGGGGAGCTGTTTTTT. Encoded protein: CASSRLAGNTGELFF.